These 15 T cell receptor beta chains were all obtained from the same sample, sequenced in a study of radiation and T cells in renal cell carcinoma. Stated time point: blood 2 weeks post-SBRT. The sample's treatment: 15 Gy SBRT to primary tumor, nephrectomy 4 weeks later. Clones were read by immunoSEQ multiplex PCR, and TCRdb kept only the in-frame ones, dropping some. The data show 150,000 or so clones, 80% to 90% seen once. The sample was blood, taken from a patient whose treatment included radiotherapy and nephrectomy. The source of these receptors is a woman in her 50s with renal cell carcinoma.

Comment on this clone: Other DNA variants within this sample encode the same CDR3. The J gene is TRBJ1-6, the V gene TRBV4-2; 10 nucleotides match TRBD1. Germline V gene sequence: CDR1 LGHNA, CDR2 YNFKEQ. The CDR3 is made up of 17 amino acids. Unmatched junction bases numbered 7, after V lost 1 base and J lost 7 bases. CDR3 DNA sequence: TGTGCCAGCAGCCAAGGCCGACAGGGGGCGGTAAATTCACCCCTCCACTTT. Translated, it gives CASSQGRQGAVNSPLHF.

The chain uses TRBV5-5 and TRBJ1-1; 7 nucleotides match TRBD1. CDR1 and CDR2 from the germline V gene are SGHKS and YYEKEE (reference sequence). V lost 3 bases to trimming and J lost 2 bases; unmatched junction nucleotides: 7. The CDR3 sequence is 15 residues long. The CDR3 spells CASSWGDRTNTEAFF. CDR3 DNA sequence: TGTGCCAGCAGCTGGGGGGACAGAACCAACACTGAAGCTTTCTTT.

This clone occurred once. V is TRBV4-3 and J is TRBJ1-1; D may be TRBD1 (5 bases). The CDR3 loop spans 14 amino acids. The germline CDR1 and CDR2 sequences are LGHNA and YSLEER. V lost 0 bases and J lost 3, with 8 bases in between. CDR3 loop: CASSQDWGDTEAFF. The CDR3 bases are TGCGCCAGCAGCCAAGATTGGGGGGACACTGAAGCTTTCTTT.

CDR3 protein: CASSDGRPQHF. The CDR3 region has the DNA TGTGCCAGCAGTGATGGTCGGCCCCAGCATTTT. The chain uses TRBV6-5 and TRBJ1-5; D not certain. CDR1 is MNHEY, CDR2 SVGAGI, per germline. V was cut by 5 bases and J by 9 bases, with 8 bases left in between. The CDR3 extends over 11 amino acids.

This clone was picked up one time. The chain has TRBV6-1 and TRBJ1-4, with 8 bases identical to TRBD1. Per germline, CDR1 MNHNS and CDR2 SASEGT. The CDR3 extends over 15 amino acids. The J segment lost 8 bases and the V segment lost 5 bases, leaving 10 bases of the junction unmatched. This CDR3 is CASSPFGGTGEKLFF. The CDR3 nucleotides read TGTGCCAGCAGTCCCTTCGGAGGGACAGGAGAAAAACTGTTTTTT.

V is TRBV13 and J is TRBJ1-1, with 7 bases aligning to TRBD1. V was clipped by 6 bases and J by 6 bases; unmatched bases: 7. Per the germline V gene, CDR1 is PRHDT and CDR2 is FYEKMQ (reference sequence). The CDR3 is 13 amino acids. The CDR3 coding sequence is TGTGCCAGCAGACATCCGGACAGGTCTGAAGCTTTCTTT. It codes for CASRHPDRSEAFF.

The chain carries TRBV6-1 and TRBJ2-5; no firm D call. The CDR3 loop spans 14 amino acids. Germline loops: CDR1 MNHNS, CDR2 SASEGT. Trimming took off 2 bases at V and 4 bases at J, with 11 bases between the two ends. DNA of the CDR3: TGTGCCAGCAGTGAAATGTACACGCGAGAGACCCAGTACTTC. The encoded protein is CASSEMYTRETQYF.

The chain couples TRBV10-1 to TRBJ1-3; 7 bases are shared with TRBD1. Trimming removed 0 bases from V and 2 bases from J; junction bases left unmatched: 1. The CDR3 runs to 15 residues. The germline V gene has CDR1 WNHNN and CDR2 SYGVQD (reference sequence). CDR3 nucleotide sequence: TGCGCCAGCAGTGAGTCCGGGACAGCTGGAAACACCATATATTTT. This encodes CASSESGTAGNTIYF.

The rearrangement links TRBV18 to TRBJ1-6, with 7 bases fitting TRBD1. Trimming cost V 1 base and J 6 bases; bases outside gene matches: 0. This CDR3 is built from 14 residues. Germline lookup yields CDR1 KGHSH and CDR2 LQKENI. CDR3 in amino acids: CASSPQGANSPLHF. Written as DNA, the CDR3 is TGTGCCAGCTCACCACAGGGGGCTAATTCACCCCTCCACTTT.

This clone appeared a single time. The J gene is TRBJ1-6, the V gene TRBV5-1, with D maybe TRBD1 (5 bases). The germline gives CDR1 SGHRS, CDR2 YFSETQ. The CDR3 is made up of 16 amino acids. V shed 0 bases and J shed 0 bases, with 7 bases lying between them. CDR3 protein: CASSLEGSSYNSPLHF. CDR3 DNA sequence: TGCGCCAGCAGCTTGGAGGGGAGCTCCTATAATTCACCCCTCCACTTT.

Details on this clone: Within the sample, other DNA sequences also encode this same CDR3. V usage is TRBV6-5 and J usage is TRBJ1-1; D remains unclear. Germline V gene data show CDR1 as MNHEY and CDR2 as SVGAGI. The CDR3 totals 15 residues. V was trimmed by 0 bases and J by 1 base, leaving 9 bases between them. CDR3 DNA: TGTGCCAGCAGTTACTCCGGGAGGAGGAACACTGAAGCTTTCTTT. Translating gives CASSYSGRRNTEAFF.

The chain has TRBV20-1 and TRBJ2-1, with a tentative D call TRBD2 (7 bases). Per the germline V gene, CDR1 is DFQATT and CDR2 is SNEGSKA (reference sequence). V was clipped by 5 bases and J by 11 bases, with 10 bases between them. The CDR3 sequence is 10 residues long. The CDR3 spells CSAGGAQQFF. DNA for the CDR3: TGCAGTGCTGGGGGGGCACAGCAGTTCTTC.

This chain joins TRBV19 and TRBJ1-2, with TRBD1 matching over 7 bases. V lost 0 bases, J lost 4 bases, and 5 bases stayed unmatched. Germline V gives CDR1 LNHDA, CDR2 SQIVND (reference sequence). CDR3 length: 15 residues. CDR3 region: CASSIESRQGYGYTF. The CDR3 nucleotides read TGTGCCAGTAGTATAGAATCCCGACAGGGCTATGGCTACACCTTC.

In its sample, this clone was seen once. CDR3 coding DNA: TGTGCCAGCAGGTTCGGAGGGGGCGCTGGCGGGGAGCTGTTTTTT. Residues: CASRFGGGAGGELFF. The V and J genes are TRBV7-2 and TRBJ2-2; the D gene is possibly TRBD1 (7 bases). Germline V gives CDR1 SGHTA, CDR2 FQGNSA. This CDR3 has 15 amino acids. The V gene lost 6 bases and the J gene lost 7 bases, with 18 bases spanning the gap.

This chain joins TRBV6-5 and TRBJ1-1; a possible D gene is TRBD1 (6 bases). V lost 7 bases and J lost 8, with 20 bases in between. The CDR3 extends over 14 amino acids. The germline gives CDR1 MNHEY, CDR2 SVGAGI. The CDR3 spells CASNRGRLYSEAFF. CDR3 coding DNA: TGTGCCAGCAATCGGGGGCGGCTATATTCCGAAGCTTTCTTT.